This TCR beta chain originates from a study of T cell responses to AZD1222 COVID-19 vaccine (dated by TCRdb to the early 2020s). At the level of the whole study: TCR sequencing was performed for approximately 240 trial participants, of whom around 200 were given two doses of AZD1222 and around 26 were given two doses of MenACWY control vaccine. Trial participants were enrolled by age into 18-55, 56-69 and 70-plus year subgroups, with about 150, 27 and 61 TCR-sequenced participants respectively.

The time point tag for this specimen amounts to: about 28 days (+/-7) after the second vaccine dose. Because spike-specific TCR depth and breadth did not differ between the two schedules, AZD1222 recipients who got a second dose at roughly 4 weeks were pooled with those who got a second dose at roughly 12 weeks. Samples from vaccinated people were obtained from the UK trials COV001 and COV002, which included a single-blind randomized controlled phase 2/3 trial of AZD1222 (ChAdOx1 nCoV-19) in healthy adults. Trial participant PBMC samples were collected at day 0 and day 28 after the second dose for TCRbeta chain sequencing. This clone was seen once. Its antigen has not been determined. Base qualities were left out, and no much larger clone turns up one base away. What the research found in general, with its limitations: The vaccine-associated CD4 TCRs covered the entire spike protein, and the dominant responses fell in regions 160-218 and 743-854. Epitopes outside the regions mutated in the B.1.351 and B.1.1.7 variants were reportedly recognized by nearly half of the unique spike-specific TCRs. In the small 56-69-year group, the increase in depth fell short of significance, most likely because of low power. After two AZD1222 doses, both the breadth and the depth of spike-specific TCRs were significantly higher than at day 0 and than in MenACWY recipients. No day 14 peak-response samples were available, so repertoires were characterized only after the peak T cell response. Conclusions about previously exposed vaccinees are limited because only six or seven AZD1222 recipients were SARS-CoV-2 seropositive at baseline. Participants were mostly white British and included more females than males, and it was suggested by the authors that clonal diversity may have been underestimated.

The CDR3 regions of human TCRbeta chains were subjected to immunosequencing. In the original analysis: Repertoire TCRs were matched against a reference library of SARS-CoV-2-specific TCRs generated with the MIRA antigen-specificity platform. Breadth was defined as the fraction of unique TCRs that were SARS-CoV-2-associated. Depth was defined as the fraction of total T cells that were SARS-CoV-2-associated. Each spike-specific TCR was assigned to its reactive spike region and to a CD4 or CD8 class using the MIRA data. Log10-transformed breadth and depth values were compared by one-way ANOVA with Sidak's multiple comparisons tests. TCRdb retrieved this table from immuneACCESS and kept in-frame rearrangements only. Not all clones are present; in checked studies, unresolved V genes account for under half, and no reason is known for the remainder. D and trimming come from the DNA, and the V and J calls and clone size come from that table. The table for this sample lists around 160,000 clones; about 92% of them were counted only once. Jointly, the top ten make up 1% to 1.5% of the sample.

Reading from cysteine to phenylalanine, the CDR3 counts 16 amino acids. The DNA shown is the 48-base CDR3, in frame from base 1. V and J are trimmed by 0 bases and 4 bases, and the gene matches miss 5 bases of the junction. Reading the germline V gene gives CDR1 MNHEY and CDR2 SVGAGI. The sequence joins TRBV6-5 to TRBJ2-5, with TRBD2 matching 10 junction bases. This material consisted of peripheral blood, taken 28 days after the second AZD1222 dose. The clonotype comes from an adult who received the AZD1222 COVID-19 vaccine. CDR3 region: CASSYSERGGGETQYF. The DNA is TGTGCCAGCAGTTACTCGGAGCGGGGGGGCGGAGAGACCCAGTACTTC.